Listed here are 18 T cell receptor beta chains from one sample, sequenced in a study of technical replicates of blood from a handful of donors. Assay used: immunoSEQ multiplex PCR; TCRdb lists only in-frame clones, some missing. The table lists fewer than 70,000 clones, 94% of them singletons. Sample: T cells isolated from PBMCs. The receptors derive from a human donor in good health.

The rearrangement uses TRBV5-1 and TRBJ1-1, with 7 nucleotides matching TRBD1. This CDR3 has 14 amino acids. Losses at the gene ends were 0 bases for V and 10 bases for J; bases not matched to a gene: 9. The germline CDR1 and CDR2 sequences are SGHRS and YFSETQ. CDR3: CASSLVNKGAGAFF. CDR3 in DNA: TGCGCCAGCAGCTTGGTCAACAAGGGGGCGGGAGCTTTCTTT. Full variable domain (rest looked up from reference TRBV5-1 and TRBJ1-1): KAGVTQTPRYLIKTRGQQVTLSCSPISGHRSVSWYQQTPGQGLQFLFEYFSETQRNKGNFPGRFSGRQFSNSRSEMNVSTLELGDSALYLCASSLVNKGAGAFFGQGTRLTVV.

The rearrangement joins TRBV15 to TRBJ2-5, with a tentative D call TRBD2 (5 bases). V lost 0 bases, J lost 2 bases, and 7 bases lay in between. Germline CDR1 reads LNHNV; CDR2 reads YYDKDF (reference sequence). The CDR3 is 14 amino acids. The CDR3 region has the DNA TGTGCCACCAGCAGAGAAGCGGTTCAAGAGACCCAGTACTTC. As protein: CATSREAVQETQYF.

The CDR3 loop reads CAISWGTGGALNGYTF. The CDR3 DNA follows: TGTGCCATCAGTTGGGGGACAGGGGGCGCATTGAATGGCTACACCTTC. V gene TRBV10-3 combines with J gene TRBJ1-2; TRBD1 matches at 12 bases. The germline gives CDR1 ENHRY, CDR2 SYGVKD. The CDR3 is 16 amino acids. V lost 5 bases and J lost 6; bases outside the gene matches: 10.

The V call is TRBV28, the J call TRBJ1-2, with TRBD1 identical over 8 bases. CDR3 size: 19 residues. The V gene's germline CDR1 is MDHEN and CDR2 SYDVKM. Trimming removed 4 bases from V and 4 bases from J; junction bases left unmatched: 20. The CDR3 sequence: CASSYIRHGTGKTIYGYTF. The CDR3 DNA reads as TGTGCCAGCAGTTATATAAGACACGGGACAGGAAAAACCATCTATGGCTACACCTTC.

J is TRBJ2-1 and V is TRBV5-1; 9 nucleotides align to TRBD1. With V trimmed by 3 bases and J by 6 bases, 13 bases remained unmatched. The CDR3 length is 17 residues. Germline loops: CDR1 SGHRS, CDR2 YFSETQ. CDR3 residues: CASSWTGAPPVGNEQFF. DNA of the CDR3: TGCGCCAGCAGCTGGACAGGGGCACCACCCGTGGGCAATGAGCAGTTCTTC.

This chain links TRBV7-9 with TRBJ1-2, with 9 bases that match TRBD1. The germline V gene has CDR1 SEHNR and CDR2 FQNEAQ (reference sequence). This CDR3 is built from 15 residues. V dropped 5 bases and J dropped 12; count of bases not matched to a gene: 16. The CDR3 loop reads CASSHNSGQGKQDTF. CDR3 DNA sequence: TGTGCCAGCAGCCACAATTCAGGACAGGGGAAGCAGGACACCTTC. The variable domain in full, with the rest retrieved from reference TRBV7-9 and TRBJ1-2, is DTGVSQNPRHKITKRGQNVTFRCDPISEHNRLYWYRQTLGQGPEFLTYFQNEAQLEKSRLLSDRFSAERPKGSFSTLEIQRTEQGDSAMYLCASSHNSGQGKQDTFGSGTRLTVV.

V and J are TRBV29-1 and TRBJ2-7, with 8 positions matching TRBD1. V was clipped by 1 base and J by 5 bases; unmatched bases: 10. CDR3 length: 15 residues. Germline CDR1 reads SQVTM; CDR2 reads ANQGSEA. CDR3 coding DNA: TGCAGCGTTGAAGTTGCGGGCAGGGGGCTGAACGAGCAGTACTTC. This gives the protein CSVEVAGRGLNEQYF.

This rearrangement joins TRBV7-9 to TRBJ1-2, with a possible D match to TRBD1 (5 bases). The CDR3 length is 13 residues. The V gene lost 5 bases and the J gene lost 4 bases, with 11 bases spanning the gap. Germline CDR1 and CDR2: SEHNR and FQNEAQ (reference sequence). The CDR3 coding sequence is TGTGCCAGCAGCCCTCGGGGGGGCTATGGCTACACCTTC. Amino acids: CASSPRGGYGYTF.

The DNA for the CDR3 is TGCAGCGACCGACGGACACTCAGTTTGAATGAGCAGTTCTTC. Residues: CSDRRTLSLNEQFF. This chain joins TRBV29-1 and TRBJ2-1, with D perhaps matching TRBD1 (5 bases). Germline V CDR1 and CDR2: SQVTM, ANQGSEA. The CDR3 length is 14 residues. Trimming removed 7 bases from V and 7 bases from J, with 20 bases in between.

The chain employs TRBV10-1 and TRBJ2-2; D may be TRBD1 (5 bases). The germline V gene has CDR1 WNHNN and CDR2 SYGVQD (reference sequence). Trimming removed 8 bases from V and 2 bases from J, with 9 bases in between. CDR3 length equals 13 residues. This CDR3 reads CASQGQNTGELFF. CDR3 coding DNA: TGCGCCAGCCAAGGACAAAACACCGGGGAGCTGTTTTTT.

The rearrangement uses TRBV18 and TRBJ2-1; 7 nucleotides align to TRBD1. CDR1 is KGHSH and CDR2 is LQKENI in the germline V gene. The CDR3 runs 15 residues. V was clipped by 3 bases and J by 8 bases; unmatched bases: 10. CDR3 sequence: CASSPKETQGDEQFF. The CDR3 DNA sequence: TGTGCCAGCTCACCTAAGGAAACCCAGGGGGATGAGCAGTTCTTC.

V is TRBV7-8 and J is TRBJ2-1; 7 bases are shared with TRBD2. The trim removed 6 bases at V and 4 bases at J, leaving 6 bases unmatched. This CDR3 has 14 residues. Germline V gene data show CDR1 as SGHVS and CDR2 as FQNEAQ. The DNA of the CDR3 is TGTGCCAGCAGTCGAGCAGCGGGGTACAATGAGCAGTTCTTC. Protein: CASSRAAGYNEQFF.

This rearrangement joins TRBV28 to TRBJ2-1; D possibly corresponds to TRBD2 (6 bases). The germline V gene encodes CDR1 MDHEN and CDR2 SYDVKM. Between the trimmed V and J ends, which lost 7 bases and 7 bases, there was a span of 17 bases. This CDR3 region has 14 residues. The CDR3 bases are TGTGCCAGCACGGAGGGGCAAAGTTGGAATGAGCAGTTCTTC. Its translation: CASTEGQSWNEQFF.

CDR3 residues: CASSSADRNYEQYF. CDR3 DNA: TGTGCCAGCAGCTCCGCGGATAGGAACTACGAGCAGTACTTC. The chain recombines TRBV11-2 with TRBJ2-7; D remains ambiguous. Trimming pared 4 bases from V and 3 bases from J, leaving 13 bases between. The germline V gene encodes CDR1 SGHAT and CDR2 FQNNGV. There are 14 residues in the CDR3.

The V and J genes are TRBV6-5 and TRBJ2-7; D unresolved. Germline V CDR1 and CDR2: MNHEY, SVGAGI. V lost 11 bases to trimming and J lost 0 bases, with 14 bases between them. The CDR3 loop spans 13 amino acids. CDR3 protein: CAVAQQISYEQYF. CDR3 coding DNA: TGTGCCGTTGCTCAACAAATCTCCTACGAGCAGTACTTC.

The rearrangement links TRBV28 to TRBJ2-4, with 8 bases identical to TRBD1. Germline loops: CDR1 MDHEN, CDR2 SYDVKM. After removal of 6 bases from V and 0 bases from J, the junction contained 10 bases not matched to a gene. There are 17 residues in the CDR3. The CDR3 DNA follows: TGTGCCAGCAGCTCAACTGGACAGGGCCTAGCCAAAAACATTCAGTACTTC. This encodes CASSSTGQGLAKNIQYF.

The chain links TRBV18 to TRBJ1-2; D possibly corresponds to TRBD1 (6 bases). The CDR3 sequence is 13 residues long. The ends were cut back, 3 bases at V and 6 bases at J, with 11 bases in the middle. In germline, CDR1 is KGHSH, CDR2 LQKENI. In DNA, the CDR3 is TGTGCCAGCTCACCTTCGAGACAGGATGGCTACACCTTC. Its protein product is CASSPSRQDGYTF.

This chain links TRBV5-1 with TRBJ2-5; TRBD2 might be the D (5 bases). Germline V CDR1 and CDR2: SGHRS, YFSETQ. V gave up 0 bases and J gave up 9 bases, with 15 bases separating them. The CDR3 spans 14 residues. The CDR3 nucleotides are TGCGCCAGCAGCTTGGACACTCATCTCGGGGCCCAGTACTTC. Its protein product is CASSLDTHLGAQYF.